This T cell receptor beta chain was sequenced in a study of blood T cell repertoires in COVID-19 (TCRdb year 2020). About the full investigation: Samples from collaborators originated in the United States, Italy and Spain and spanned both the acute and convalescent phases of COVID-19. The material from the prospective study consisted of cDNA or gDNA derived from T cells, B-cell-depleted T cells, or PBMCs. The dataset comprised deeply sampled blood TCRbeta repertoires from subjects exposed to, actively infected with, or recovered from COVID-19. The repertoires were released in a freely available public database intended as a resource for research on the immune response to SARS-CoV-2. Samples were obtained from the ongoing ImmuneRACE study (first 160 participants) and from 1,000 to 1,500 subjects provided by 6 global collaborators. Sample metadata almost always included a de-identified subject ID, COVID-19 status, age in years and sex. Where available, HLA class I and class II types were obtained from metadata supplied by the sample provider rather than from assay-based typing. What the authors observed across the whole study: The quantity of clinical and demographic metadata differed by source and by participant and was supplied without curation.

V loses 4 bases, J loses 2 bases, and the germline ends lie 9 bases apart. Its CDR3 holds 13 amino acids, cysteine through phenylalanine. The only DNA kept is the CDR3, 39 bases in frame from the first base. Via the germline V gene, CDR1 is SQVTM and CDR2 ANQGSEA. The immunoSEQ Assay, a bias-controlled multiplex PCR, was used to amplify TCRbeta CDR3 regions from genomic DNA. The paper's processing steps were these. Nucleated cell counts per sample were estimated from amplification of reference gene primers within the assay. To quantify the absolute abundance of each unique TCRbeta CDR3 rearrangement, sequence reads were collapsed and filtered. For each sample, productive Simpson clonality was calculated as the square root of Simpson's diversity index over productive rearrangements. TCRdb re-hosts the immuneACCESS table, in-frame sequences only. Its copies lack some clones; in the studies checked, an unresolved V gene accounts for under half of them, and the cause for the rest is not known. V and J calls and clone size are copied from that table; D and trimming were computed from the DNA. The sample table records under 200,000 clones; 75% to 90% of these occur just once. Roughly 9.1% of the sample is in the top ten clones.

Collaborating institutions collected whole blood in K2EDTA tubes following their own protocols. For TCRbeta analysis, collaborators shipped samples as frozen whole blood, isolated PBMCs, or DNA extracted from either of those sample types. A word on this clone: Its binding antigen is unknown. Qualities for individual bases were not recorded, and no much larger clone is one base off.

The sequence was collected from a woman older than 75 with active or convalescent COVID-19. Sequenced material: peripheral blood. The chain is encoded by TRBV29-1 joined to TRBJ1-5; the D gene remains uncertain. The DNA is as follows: TGCAGCGTTGGAGGGTTCGGCAATCAGCCCCAGCATTTT. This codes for CSVGGFGNQPQHF.